This TCR beta chain was retrieved from a study of blood T cells in healthy people across ages (dated by TCRdb to between 2014 and 2016). Study-level background: In model experiments, roughly one uniquely barcoded TCR beta cDNA molecule per two T cells was captured by template switching. Age-related changes in TCR beta repertoire diversity were measured in the study by deep sequencing normalized with unique cDNA molecular identifiers. Donors were grouped into four age groups: young (average 16 years), middle-aged (about 38), aged (roughly 67) and long-lived (about 90). To avoid experimental bias, donors of different ages were randomly spread across the sequencing lanes. The study analyzed two additional independent replicas of 1 million unique cDNA reads from the same blood draw for two donors, one aged 18 to 29 and one aged 80 or older.

About this clonotype: Its antigen remains undetermined. No base quality information exists; no much larger clone differs at one position.

The protocol used for the library was 5' RACE. The instrument was an Illumina HiSeq 2500. A second PCR of about 6 to 12 cycles was run with a J-beta primer mix and a sample-barcoded 5' primer. A unique molecular identifier was introduced onto each TCR beta cDNA molecule by a template-switch 5' adaptor carrying 12 random nucleotides. Each sample yielded at least 2.5 million CDR3-containing paired-end reads. First-strand cDNA was synthesized from all RNA with the Mint cDNA synthesis kit, primed by a TRBC-specific oligonucleotide. All cDNA was treated with uracil-DNA glycosylase and then went through a first 18-cycle PCR with the universal primers M1SS and BC2_uni_R. In the original analysis: Normalization of each sample was performed by random selection of 1 million high-quality reads, each carrying a distinct molecular identifier. Reads sharing molecular identifiers were discarded rather than binned into consensus sequences. MiTCR, run with a Q25 quality threshold and the strictest error-elimination algorithm, handled CDR3 identification, clonotype clustering and error correction. A nonparametric unseen species model using Euler transformation provided a lower-bound estimate of total TCR beta diversity. The raw public reads went through TCRdb reprocessing: fastp at Q25, MiXCR clone calling, in-frame beta chains kept. Duplicate CDR3 protein sequences are folded into a single record with the most common DNA and genes. The V and J calls reflect TCRdb's pipeline rather than the authors' work. This sample holds some 1.5 million distinct CDR3 sequences; approximately 28% were observed only once. The top ten clonotypes cover 7.7% of the sample.

On the study overall, not on this receptor specifically: Because the CMV infection status of the donors was unknown, age-related changes in expanded clonotypes may potentially have been confounded. Bulk unsorted PBMC profiling prevented conclusive comparison of naive and antigen-experienced compartments. A strong correlation was found between observed TCR beta diversity and the percentage of naive T cells measured by flow cytometry. Estimates of total diversity based on one million sequenced T cells were considered lower bounds and underestimates. The long-lived group showed more naive CD4+ T cells, fewer expanded clones and increased TCR diversity than the aged group, suggesting age selection. As age increased, observed TCR beta diversity per million T cells dropped in a roughly linear way, and a significant reduction was already evident by age 40.

Systemically healthy Caucasian individuals from Russia, around 38 in total and aged roughly 6 to 95 years, were included as donors. Ten milliliters of peripheral blood were collected from each donor into EDTA-treated Vacutainer tubes. Ficoll-Paque density-gradient centrifugation was used to isolate PBMCs, with at least 7 million per sample. Total RNA, at least 6 micrograms per sample, was extracted from PBMCs with Trizol reagent. The percentages of naive CD45RAhigh/CD27high T cells were determined by flow cytometry on a PBMC aliquot from every donor. Taken from cysteine to phenylalanine, the CDR3 has 15 residues. The kept DNA is CDR3 alone, 45 bases in frame from the first base. The germline V gene encodes CDR1 SGHAT and CDR2 FQNNGV. Trimming leaves V shorter by 5 bases and J shorter by 2 bases, with the junction holding 8 bases beyond the gene matches.

The chain employs TRBV11-2 and TRBJ2-5, and 7 junctional nucleotides match TRBD1. The specimen was blood. This TCR came from a woman aged 30 to 39 in good health. The CDR3 reads as follows: CASSQGTVVQETQYF. DNA sequence: TGTGCCAGCAGCCAAGGGACAGTGGTACAAGAGACCCAGTACTTC.